The TCR beta chain under discussion was sequenced for a study of blood T cell repertoires in COVID-19. Study-level background: Samples came from the United States, Italy and Spain, spanning acute and convalescent COVID-19. PBMCs, B-cell-depleted T cells, or T cells provided the cDNA or gDNA that made up the material.

How the authors handled the data: Amplification of reference gene primers provided the estimated nucleated cell counts. Libraries were prepared by immunoSEQ multiplex PCR; TCRdb keeps only in-frame clonotypes and omits some of them. V, J and clone size are taken as reported in that table, and D and trimming were inferred from the DNA itself. The table has some 250,000 clones, around 81% seen once. Unmatched junction bases numbered 6, after V lost 3 bases and J lost 4 bases. The CDR3 length is 15 residues. Germline CDR1 and CDR2: GTSNPN and SVGIG (reference sequence). Seattle researchers signed up patients amid active infection and tracked them longitudinally.

What was sequenced was peripheral blood. The chain uses TRBV30 and TRBJ2-7; TRBD2 aligns across 13 bases. The TCR was taken from an elderly woman with COVID-19, enrolled during active disease. The chain's CDR3 is CAWRAGTSGIYEQYF. In nucleotides, the CDR3 is TGTGCCTGGAGAGCCGGGACTAGCGGGATTTACGAGCAGTACTTC.